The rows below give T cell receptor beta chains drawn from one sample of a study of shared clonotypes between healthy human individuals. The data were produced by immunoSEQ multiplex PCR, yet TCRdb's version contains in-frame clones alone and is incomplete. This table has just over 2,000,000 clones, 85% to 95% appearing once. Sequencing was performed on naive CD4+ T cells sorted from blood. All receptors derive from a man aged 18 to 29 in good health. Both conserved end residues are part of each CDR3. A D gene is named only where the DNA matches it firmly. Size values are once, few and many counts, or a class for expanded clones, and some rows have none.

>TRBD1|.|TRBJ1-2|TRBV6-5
TGTGCCAGCAGCCCCGACAGGGGGCTAGTCTATGGCTACACCTTC
CASSPDRGLVYGYTF
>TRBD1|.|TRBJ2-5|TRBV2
TGTGCCAGCAATTCCGGGAAGGGGGCCAGGGGAGAGACCCAGTACTTC
CASNSGKGARGETQYF
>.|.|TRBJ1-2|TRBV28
TGTGCCAGCAGTCCCAGGATCTATGGCTACACCTTC
CASSPRIYGYTF
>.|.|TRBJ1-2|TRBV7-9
TGTGCCAGCAGCTTGGGCAGAGGGGATGGCTACACCTTC
CASSLGRGDGYTF
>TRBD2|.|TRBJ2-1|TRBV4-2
TGTGCCAGCAGCCAAGATCTTGCTAGCGGCTCCTACAATGAGCAGTTCTTC
CASSQDLASGSYNEQFF
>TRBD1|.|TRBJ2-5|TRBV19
TGTGCCAGTAGTATTTCGGACAGGGCGCTAGGGACCCAGTACTTC
CASSISDRALGTQYF
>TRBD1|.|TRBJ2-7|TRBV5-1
TGCGCCAGCAGCTCTACGTACTCAGGACAGGGAGGACCCTACGAGCAGTACTTC
CASSSTYSGQGGPYEQYF
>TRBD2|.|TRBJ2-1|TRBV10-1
TGCGCCAGCAGTGAGACTAGCGGGGGGGCCGTCCAGTTCTTC
CASSETSGGAVQFF
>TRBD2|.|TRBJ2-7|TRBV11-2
TGTGCCAGCAGCTTACGGACTAGCGGGATAGTGTACGAGCAGTACTTC
CASSLRTSGIVYEQYF
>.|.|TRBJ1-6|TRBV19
TGTGCCAGTTCAAACTCTAATTCACCCCTCCACTTT
CASSNSNSPLHF
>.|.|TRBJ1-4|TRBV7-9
TGTGCCAGCAGCTTAGCGCTGGGACCTATGGGCGACCTTAATGAAAAACTGTTTTTT
CASSLALGPMGDLNEKLFF
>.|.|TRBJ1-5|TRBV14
TGTGCCAGCAGTCGGGCAGGGCGGACTTATAGCAATCAGCCCCAGCATTTT
CASSRAGRTYSNQPQHF
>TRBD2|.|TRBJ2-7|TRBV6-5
TGTGCCAGCATAAAGCGGGAGTCTGGTAGGCAGTACTTC
CASIKRESGRQYF
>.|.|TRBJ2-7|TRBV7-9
TGTGCCAGCAGCCCTCAGGGGAAGGGCTACGAGCAGTACTTC
CASSPQGKGYEQYF
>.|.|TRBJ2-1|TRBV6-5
TGTGCCAGCAGTTCTTGGATATACAATGAGCAGTTCTTC
CASSSWIYNEQFF
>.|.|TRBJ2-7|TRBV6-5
TGTGCCAGCAGTTTAAGGTACTACGAGCAGTACTTC
CASSLRYYEQYF
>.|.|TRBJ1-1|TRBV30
TGTGCCTGGATCAGCGGAAAGGGCACTGAAGCTTTCTTT
CAWISGKGTEAFF
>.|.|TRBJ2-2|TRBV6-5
TGTGCCAGCAGTTACGGGATCGACCAGAACACCGGGGAGCTGTTTTTT
CASSYGIDQNTGELFF
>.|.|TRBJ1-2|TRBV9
TGTGCCAGCAGCGTAGAGGGGAGGGGGTATGGCTACACCTTC
CASSVEGRGYGYTF
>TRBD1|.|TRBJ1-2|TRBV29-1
TGCAGCGTTGAAACCACAGGGGTGGACTACACCTTC
CSVETTGVDYTF
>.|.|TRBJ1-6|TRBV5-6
TGTGCCAGCAGCCGGGGGATTTATAATTCACCCCTCCACTTT
CASSRGIYNSPLHF
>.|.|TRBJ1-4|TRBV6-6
TGTGCCAGCAGTAAAACCCGGGACGGATATGAAAAACTGTTTTTT
CASSKTRDGYEKLFF
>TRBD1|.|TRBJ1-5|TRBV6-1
TGTGCCAGCGAGGGGGACAGGACGGAGCCCCAGCATTTT
CASEGDRTEPQHF
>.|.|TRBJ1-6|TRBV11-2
TGTGCCAGCAGCTTCAACAGTCTAGCACCCCTCCACTTT
CASSFNSLAPLHF
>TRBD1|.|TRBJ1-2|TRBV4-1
TGCGCCAGCAGCCAACACACCGGGACAGGGTCGGTCTACACCTTC
CASSQHTGTGSVYTF
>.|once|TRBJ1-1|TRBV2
TGTGCCAGCAGCACCAGGGGAAGAACTGAAGCTTTCTTT
CASSTRGRTEAFF
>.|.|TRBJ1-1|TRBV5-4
TGTGCCAGCAGCTTGGGGACACCTATTAACACTGAAGCTTTCTTT
CASSLGTPINTEAFF
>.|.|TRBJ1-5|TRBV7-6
TGTGCCAGCAGCTTATACTCGGGGGACAATCAGCCCCAGCATTTT
CASSLYSGDNQPQHF
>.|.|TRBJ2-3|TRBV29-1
TGCAGCGTACCTTCTCTTAGAGCGGAGAGCACAGATACGCAGTATTTT
CSVPSLRAESTDTQYF
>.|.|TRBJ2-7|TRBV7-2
TGTGCCAGCAGCCGACTGGGGGGCTCGGCGTACGAGCAGTACTTC
CASSRLGGSAYEQYF
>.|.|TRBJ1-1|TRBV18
TGTGCCAGCTCACCACCGGCCAGGGCCGATACTGAAGCTTTCTTT
CASSPPARADTEAFF
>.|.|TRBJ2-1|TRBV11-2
TGTGCCAGCAGCTTAGTGGGACGGATGTACAATGAGCAGTTCTTC
CASSLVGRMYNEQFF
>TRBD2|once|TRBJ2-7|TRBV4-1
TGCGCCAGCAGCCACCCTAGCGGAGGATACGAGCAGTACTTC
CASSHPSGGYEQYF
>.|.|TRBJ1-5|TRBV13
TGTGCCAGCAGCTTAGGCAACTGGCAGCCCCAGCATTTT
CASSLGNWQPQHF
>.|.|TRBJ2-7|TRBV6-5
TGTGCCAGCAGGATCAGCCTGAACGAGCAGTACTTC
CASRISLNEQYF
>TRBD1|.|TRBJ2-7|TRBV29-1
TGCAGCGTTGCGGGACAGCCACTAGGCTACGAGCAGTACTTC
CSVAGQPLGYEQYF
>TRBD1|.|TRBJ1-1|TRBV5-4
TGTGCCAGCAGCTTCCCCCCAGGGACAGGGGGCACTGAAGCTTTCTTT
CASSFPPGTGGTEAFF
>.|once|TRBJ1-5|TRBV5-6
TGTGCCAGCAGCCAAAGCAATCAGCCCCAGCATTTT
CASSQSNQPQHF